What follows are 25 T cell receptor beta chains derived from one specimen sequenced in a study of chemoradiotherapy in HPV16-positive cancers. Here immunoSEQ multiplex PCR was the method, and the copy in TCRdb shows in-frame clones only, minus some. The repertoire holds 17,000 or so clones, with 65% to 80% as singletons. The material sequenced was tumor tissue, taken from a patient who underwent chemoradiotherapy. The origin of the receptors is a human donor with HPV-associated anogenital cancer.

The chain joins TRBV5-1 to TRBJ2-5; unclear D gene. Germline V gene lookup returns CDR1 SGHRS and CDR2 YFSETQ. The V end lost 5 bases, the J end lost 0 bases, and 11 bases lay between the germline ends. This CDR3 is 14 amino acids long. The CDR3 protein is CASRIRTDQETQYF. Written as DNA, the CDR3 is TGCGCCAGCAGGATACGGACGGACCAAGAGACCCAGTACTTC.

By frequency in the sample, this clone is large. The chain has TRBV18 and TRBJ1-1, with a possible D match to TRBD1 (5 bases). CDR1 is KGHSH and CDR2 is LQKENI in the germline V gene. There are 15 residues in the CDR3. V shed 3 bases and J shed 1 base, with 12 bases lying between them. The CDR3 is CASSPQGGTNTEAFF. For the CDR3, the DNA is TGTGCCAGCTCACCTCAGGGCGGAACGAACACTGAAGCTTTCTTT.

V is TRBV12-5 and J is TRBJ2-1; 14 nucleotides align to TRBD2. Germline values: CDR1 LGHNT, CDR2 FRNRAP. The CDR3 is 16 residues long. Trimming at V came to 1 base and at J to 8 bases, leaving 4 bases not matched to a gene. For the CDR3, the DNA is TGTGCTAGTGGTTTGGGGGGGACTAGCGGGAGTGATGAGCAGTTCTTC. This sequence encodes CASGLGGTSGSDEQFF.

The chain recombines TRBV30 with TRBJ1-2; weak D call: TRBD1 (6 bases). V lost 3 bases and J lost 4, with 15 bases in between. Germline CDR1 reads GTSNPN; CDR2 reads SVGIG (reference sequence). The CDR3 extends over 14 amino acids. CDR3 region: CAWRKGRGSYGYTF. The CDR3 DNA sequence: TGTGCCTGGAGAAAGGGAAGGGGGTCCTATGGCTACACCTTC.

The chain uses TRBV19 and TRBJ2-6, with a weak D call TRBD1 (6 bases). The length of the CDR3 is 16 residues. Trimming cost V 6 bases and J 1 base, with 13 bases left between them. Germline loops: CDR1 LNHDA, CDR2 SQIVND (reference sequence). DNA for the CDR3: TGTGCCAGTAGGGTGGACAGCCTATCTGGGGCCAACGTCCTGACTTTC. This translates into CASRVDSLSGANVLTF.

The V and J genes are TRBV13 and TRBJ1-1; no definite D call. This CDR3 contains 16 residues. The germline CDR1 and CDR2 sequences are PRHDT and FYEKMQ (reference sequence). Trimming left V 5 bases short and J 4 bases short, with 20 bases between. This CDR3 reads CASSPNAGFPPTEAFF. The CDR3 nucleotides read TGTGCCAGCAGCCCGAACGCGGGGTTCCCCCCCACTGAAGCTTTCTTT.

The V gene is TRBV14, the J gene TRBJ1-6, with 7 bases matching TRBD1. V was clipped by 4 bases and J by 13 bases; unmatched bases: 7. CDR1 and CDR2 from the germline V gene are SGHDN and FVKESK. This CDR3 contains 13 residues. CDR3 region: CASSPRQGTPLHF. The CDR3 nucleotides are TGTGCCAGCAGCCCCCGACAGGGAACCCCCCTCCACTTT.

The rearrangement uses TRBV11-2 and TRBJ2-5; D is possibly TRBD2 (6 bases). The CDR3 has 13 amino acids. Germline V lookup: CDR1 SGHAT, CDR2 FQNNGV. V gave up 2 bases and J gave up 5 bases, with 9 bases separating them. The CDR3 DNA is TGTGCCAGCAGCTTACACGCGGGGGAGACCCAGTACTTC. Translated, it gives CASSLHAGETQYF.

This clone was found once. This chain uses TRBV19 with TRBJ1-1; no definite D call. CDR3 length: 14 amino acids. Trimming shortened V by 3 bases and J by 1 base, and 9 bases separated the two germline ends. Germline V gives CDR1 LNHDA, CDR2 SQIVND (reference sequence). In nucleotides, the CDR3 is TGTGCCAGTAGTATGATCCGGGGGAACACTGAAGCTTTCTTT. Translated: CASSMIRGNTEAFF.

The chain uses TRBV18 and TRBJ1-5; no firm D call. CDR1 and CDR2 from the germline V gene are KGHSH and LQKENI. Deletions cut 0 bases from V and 9 bases from J, with 9 bases between. This CDR3 is built from 13 residues. This CDR3 is CASSPPGVGPQHF. The CDR3 nucleotides are TGTGCCAGCTCACCACCGGGAGTTGGGCCCCAGCATTTT.

The V and J genes are TRBV20-1 and TRBJ2-3, with D hard to call. Germline assignment: CDR1 DFQATT and CDR2 SNEGSKA (reference sequence). Trimming removed 2 bases at V and 4 bases at J, with 4 bases between. The CDR3 runs 11 residues. CDR3 protein: CSARFADTQYF. In DNA, the CDR3 is TGCAGTGCTAGATTCGCAGATACGCAGTATTTT.

The genes are TRBV7-2 and TRBJ2-7; 8 bases are shared with TRBD2. The CDR3 has 13 residues. CDR1 is SGHTA, CDR2 FQGNSA, per germline. Unmatched junction bases numbered 4, after V lost 6 bases and J lost 3 bases. The CDR3 bases are TGTGCCAGCAGTAAGCGGGAGAACTACGAGCAGTACTTC. Its translation: CASSKRENYEQYF.

The chain combines TRBV5-1 with TRBJ2-7, with a tentative D call TRBD1 (6 bases). V was trimmed by 4 bases and J by 0 bases, leaving 11 bases between them. This CDR3 is built from 14 residues. Germline V lookup: CDR1 SGHRS, CDR2 YFSETQ. The CDR3 sequence: CASSIQGSSYEQYF. The DNA for the CDR3 is TGCGCCAGCAGCATACAGGGATCCTCCTACGAGCAGTACTTC.

The J gene is TRBJ2-1, the V gene TRBV12-5; 9 bases agree with TRBD2. The CDR3 covers 16 residues. Trimming took 3 bases from V and 7 from J; bases not matched to a gene: 10. The germline V gene has CDR1 LGHNT and CDR2 FRNRAP. The chain's CDR3 is CASGFPIAGVSNEQFF. The CDR3 DNA follows: TGTGCTAGTGGTTTTCCAATAGCGGGAGTTAGTAATGAGCAGTTCTTC.

The CDR3 coding sequence is TGTGCCAGCAGCTTGAGGGGTTTGAGCGAGCAGTACTTC. This sequence encodes CASSLRGLSEQYF. The rearrangement uses TRBV5-6 and TRBJ2-7, with D possibly being TRBD1 (5 bases). Germline CDR1 is SGHDT and CDR2 is YYEEEE. Trimming left V 1 base short and J 6 bases short, with 11 bases between. CDR3 length equals 13 residues.

Here the CDR3 DNA reads TGTGCCAGCAGCCCCCGAACAAGCACTAGCGGAAACATTCAGTACTTC. Its translation is CASSPRTSTSGNIQYF. The chain uses TRBV11-2 and TRBJ2-4; the match to TRBD2 covers 8 bases. V lost 5 bases and J lost 6; bases outside the gene matches: 12. CDR3 size: 16 residues. Germline-derived CDR1 and CDR2 are SGHAT and FQNNGV.

The chain uses TRBV11-2 and TRBJ1-5; D not certain. The germline gives CDR1 SGHAT, CDR2 FQNNGV. The CDR3 runs 13 residues. The V gene lost 4 bases and the J gene lost 0 bases, with 4 bases spanning the gap. CDR3 in amino acids: CASSSHSNQPQHF. The DNA for the CDR3 is TGTGCCAGCAGCTCGCATAGCAATCAGCCCCAGCATTTT.

V gene TRBV30 combines with J gene TRBJ1-5; D call uncertain. Germline V gene data show CDR1 as GTSNPN and CDR2 as SVGIG (reference sequence). CDR3 length equals 14 residues. Trimming left V 1 base short and J 3 bases short, with 10 bases between. DNA for the CDR3: TGTGCCTGGAGTGCGGGGTATCCCAATCAGCCCCAGCATTTT. Translated, it gives CAWSAGYPNQPQHF. The full variable domain, its missing parts supplied by reference TRBV30 and TRBJ1-5, is SQTIHQWPATLVQPVGSPLSLECTVEGTSNPNLYWYRQAAGRGLQLLFYSVGIGQISSEVPQNLSASRPQDRQFILSSKKLLLSDSGFYLCAWSAGYPNQPQHFGDGTRLSIL.

The chain has TRBV7-9 and TRBJ2-2; no clear D. V was shortened by 1 base and J by 6 bases, with 6 bases between the two germline ends. Looked up from germline, CDR1 is SEHNR and CDR2 is FQNEAQ (reference sequence). The CDR3 has 13 amino acids. The CDR3 loop reads CASSLVWAGELFF. CDR3 nucleotides: TGTGCCAGCAGCTTAGTGTGGGCCGGGGAGCTGTTTTTT.

This clone was seen a few times. The chain links TRBV7-2 to TRBJ2-5; maybe TRBD2 (6 bases). In germline, CDR1 is SGHTA, CDR2 FQGNSA. Trimming stripped 2 bases from V and 5 bases from J, with 9 bases between. The CDR3 is 13 amino acids. CDR3 sequence (DNA): TGTGCCAGCAGCTTAACTAGCTGGGAGACCCAGTACTTC. Its translation: CASSLTSWETQYF. Drawing the rest from reference TRBV7-2 and TRBJ2-5, the complete variable domain is GAGVSQSPSNKVTEKGKDVELRCDPISGHTALYWYRQSLGQGLEFLIYFQGNSAPDKSGLPSDRFSAERTGGSVSTLTIQRTQQEDSAVYLCASSLTSWETQYFGPGTRLLVL.

The chain recombines TRBV9 with TRBJ2-2; weak D call: TRBD2 (6 bases). The CDR3 has 15 amino acids. The germline gives CDR1 SGDLS, CDR2 YYNGEE. With 4 bases removed from V and 3 bases from J, the gap between germline ends came to 13 bases. CDR3 DNA sequence: TGTGCCAGCAGCCCTATCCAGCGGGACACCGGGGAGCTGTTTTTT. It is translated as CASSPIQRDTGELFF.

The gene calls are TRBV6-5 and TRBJ1-1, with a tentative D call TRBD1 (6 bases). Germline V gene sequence: CDR1 MNHEY, CDR2 SVGAGI. The germline V and J ends were trimmed by 0 bases and 4 bases, with 9 bases remaining between them. This CDR3 spans 14 amino acids. CDR3 sequence (DNA): TGTGCCAGCAGTTACTCAACAGGGACCACTGAAGCTTTCTTT. Its translation is CASSYSTGTTEAFF.

The chain is built from TRBV6-5 and TRBJ2-2; D is unresolved. The V gene's germline CDR1 is MNHEY and CDR2 SVGAGI. V gave up 0 bases and J gave up 5 bases, with 10 bases separating them. This CDR3 region has 15 residues. DNA for the CDR3: TGTGCCAGCAGTTACTCGCGGTCTGGAACCGGGGAGCTGTTTTTT. Encoded protein: CASSYSRSGTGELFF.

The V and J genes are TRBV7-9 and TRBJ2-2; maybe TRBD2 (5 bases). The V and J ends lost 5 bases and 1 base respectively, with 8 bases between them. The V gene's germline CDR1 is SEHNR and CDR2 FQNEAQ (reference sequence). The CDR3 loop spans 14 amino acids. The CDR3 DNA is TGTGCCAGCAGCAGCGGCCTGAACACCGGGGAGCTGTTTTTT. It codes for CASSSGLNTGELFF.

This rearrangement joins TRBV28 to TRBJ2-5; D may be TRBD1 (6 bases). Trimming shortened V by 5 bases and J by 2 bases, and 12 bases separated the two germline ends. There are 14 residues in the CDR3. Looked up from germline, CDR1 is MDHEN and CDR2 is SYDVKM. The CDR3 here is CASSGQDRQETQYF. CDR3 DNA sequence: TGTGCCAGCAGTGGCCAGGACAGACAAGAGACCCAGTACTTC. Full variable domain (remainder filled in from reference TRBV28 and TRBJ2-5): DVKVTQSSRYLVKRTGEKVFLECVQDMDHENMFWYRQDPGLGLRLIYFSYDVKMKEKGDIPEGYSVSREKKERFSLILESASTNQTSMYLCASSGQDRQETQYFGPGTRLLVL.